This entry concerns a single T cell receptor (beta chain). These data belong to a study of shared clonotypes between healthy human individuals. Study in general: Those who served as donors were a couple of women and a few men between the ages of 18 and 49.

CDR1 and CDR2 (germline): SEHNR, FQNEAQ (reference sequence). V lost 3 bases and J lost 11, with 11 bases in between. This CDR3 is 12 amino acids long. Assay used: immunoSEQ multiplex PCR; TCRdb lists only in-frame clones, some missing. The table records about 2 million clones, 85% to 95% of them present only once. V usage is TRBV7-9 and J usage is TRBJ1-5; possible D gene TRBD1, 5 bases. The sample taken for sequencing was naive CD4+ T cells sorted from blood. The subset was: CD45RA+ positively selected. The TCR was taken from a man aged 18 to 29 in good health. The CDR3, as DNA: TGTGCCAGCAGCTTCGGGGGGATGGCCCAGCATTTT. It yields the protein CASSFGGMAQHF.